The 12 T cell receptor beta chains in this list originate from one sample, sequenced in a study of low-dose radiotherapy and immunotherapy resistance in tumors. Amplification, which lasted 20 to 25 PCR cycles, used a constant-region primer and V-primer adapter to amplify TCRs. TCRdb re-called the reads through MiXCR, storing one row per CDR3 protein. The sample lists about 47,000 distinct CDR3 sequences, about an eighth occurring once. The time point: before trial treatment. This specimen consisted of PBMCs, obtained before treatment. All receptors come from a female donor with ovarian cancer.

In its sample, this clonotype was seen many times. The rearrangement joins TRBV24-1 to TRBJ2-6; D perhaps matches TRBD2 (5 bases). Trimming pared 6 bases from V and 1 base from J, leaving 9 bases between. The germline CDR1 and CDR2 sequences are KGHDR and SFDVKD. The CDR3 consists of 15 residues. The CDR3, as DNA: TGTGCCACCAGTCCACGGGGATCTGGGGCCAACGTCCTGACTTTC. Residues: CATSPRGSGANVLTF.

A word on this clonotype: Given a far larger clone just one base away, this is likely a sequencing read error. The rearrangement uses TRBV24-1 and TRBJ2-7; TRBD1 agrees at 7 bases. After removal of 11 bases from V and 3 bases from J, the junction contained 15 bases not matched to a gene. Germline loops: CDR1 KGHDR, CDR2 SFDVKD. This CDR3 has 15 residues. CDR3 sequence: CASRRAGDRHYEQYF. CDR3 nucleotide sequence: TGTGCCAGCCGCAGAGCCGGGGACAGACACTACGAGCAGTACTTC.

There are many counts of this clonotype. V is TRBV4-1 and J is TRBJ2-7; TRBD2 might be the D (6 bases). The V gene's germline CDR1 is MGHRA and CDR2 YSYEKL. CDR3 size: 16 residues. The V gene lost 2 bases and the J gene lost 1 base, with 15 bases spanning the gap. CDR3 DNA sequence: TGCGCCAGCAGCCAACTCGCCGCGGGGTGGTCCTACGAGCAGTACTTC. Its translation is CASSQLAAGWSYEQYF.

This chain links TRBV28 with TRBJ1-2, with D unclear. Germline CDR1 is MDHEN and CDR2 is SYDVKM. The CDR3 is made up of 13 amino acids. Trimming removed 7 bases from V and 2 bases from J, with 11 bases in between. CDR3 in DNA: TGTGCCAGCAATGCGGGTATAAACTATGGCTACACCTTC. This sequence encodes CASNAGINYGYTF.

This chain links TRBV2 with TRBJ2-7; D unclear. Germline assignment: CDR1 SNHLY and CDR2 FYNNEI. The CDR3 length is 11 residues. V was pared by 7 bases and J by 7 bases, with 11 bases between. The CDR3 loop is CASTWVGEQYF. The DNA for the CDR3 is TGTGCCAGCACCTGGGTGGGGGAGCAGTACTTC.

This clonotype was seen at least ten times. The V gene is TRBV4-1, the J gene TRBJ1-5; D may be TRBD1 (6 bases). Germline V gene data show CDR1 as MGHRA and CDR2 as YSYEKL. This CDR3 region has 16 residues. Trimming removed 3 bases from V and 4 bases from J, with 16 bases in between. DNA for the CDR3: TGCGCCAGCAGCCACCCGGACAGTCTAGGGAATCAGCCCCAGCATTTT. Translated, it gives CASSHPDSLGNQPQHF.

This clonotype was seen repeatedly, ten times or more. The J gene is TRBJ2-1, the V gene TRBV20-1, with D hard to call. Germline V gene sequence: CDR1 DFQATT, CDR2 SNEGSKA (reference sequence). Trimming removed 0 bases at V and 4 bases at J, with 16 bases between. This CDR3 comprises 16 residues. The CDR3 sequence is CSARDPFSGRYNEQFF. The CDR3 nucleotides are TGCAGTGCTAGAGATCCCTTCAGTGGCAGGTACAATGAGCAGTTCTTC.

This clonotype was found many times. The chain couples TRBV5-1 to TRBJ2-3; D is perhaps TRBD2 (5 bases). Trimming removed 4 bases at V and 0 bases at J, with 6 bases between. The CDR3 length is 13 residues. Germline CDR1 SGHRS, CDR2 YFSETQ. In nucleotides, the CDR3 is TGCGCCAGCAGCCCGGGGAGCACAGATACGCAGTATTTT. Its protein product is CASSPGSTDTQYF. The full variable domain, with the rest looked up from reference TRBV5-1 and TRBJ2-3, is KAGVTQTPRYLIKTRGQQVTLSCSPISGHRSVSWYQQTPGQGLQFLFEYFSETQRNKGNFPGRFSGRQFSNSRSEMNVSTLELGDSALYLCASSPGSTDTQYFGPGTRLTVL.

This clonotype showed up many times. The rearrangement uses TRBV2 and TRBJ1-2; 7 nucleotides match TRBD1. The length of the CDR3 is 13 residues. Germline V gene sequence: CDR1 SNHLY, CDR2 FYNNEI. Unmatched junction bases numbered 8, after V lost 3 bases and J lost 10 bases. The CDR3 loop reads CASSDPGQTVYTF. The CDR3 coding sequence is TGTGCCAGCAGTGATCCGGGACAGACCGTCTACACCTTC.

This clonotype has a count of ten or more. The chain recombines TRBV12-3 or TRBV12-4 with TRBJ2-7, with D perhaps given as TRBD1 or TRBD2 (5 bases each). V gave up 2 bases and J gave up 2 bases, with 10 bases separating them. The CDR3 spans 14 residues. This chain's CDR3 is CASSLRDGPYEQYF. Written as DNA, the CDR3 is TGTGCCAGCAGTTTAAGGGACGGACCCTACGAGCAGTACTTC.

The table lists this clonotype with many counts. This chain connects TRBV6-6 to TRBJ2-1; D unclear. This CDR3 has 11 amino acids. Germline CDR1 and CDR2: MNHNY and SVGAGI (reference sequence). Trimming took 7 bases from V and 8 from J, leaving 9 bases between them. The CDR3: CASTGRDEQFF. CDR3 DNA: TGTGCCAGCACGGGTCGGGATGAGCAGTTCTTC.

This clonotype was seen at least ten times. This chain uses TRBV13 with TRBJ2-7; TRBD2 matches 10 bases. The CDR3 is 14 amino acids. Losses at the gene ends were 6 bases for V and 4 bases for J; bases not matched to a gene: 6. The V gene's germline CDR1 is PRHDT and CDR2 FYEKMQ (reference sequence). The CDR3 region is CASREAGGIYEQYF. In DNA form, the CDR3 reads TGTGCCAGCAGGGAAGCGGGGGGGATATACGAGCAGTACTTC. Full variable domain (remainder filled in from reference TRBV13 and TRBJ2-7): AAGVIQSPRHLIKEKRETATLKCYPIPRHDTVYWYQQGPGQDPQFLISFYEKMQSDKGSIPDRFSAQQFSDYHSELNMSSLELGDSALYFCASREAGGIYEQYFGPGTRLTVT.